This T cell receptor (beta chain) was identified during a study of response to subunit inactivated influenza vaccine. MiXCR was run by TCRdb on the RT-PCR reads, yielding one entry per CDR3 protein. The profile shows some 500,000 distinct CDR3 sequences, roughly 13% of them singletons. This clonotype was seen only a few times. Its antigen is as yet unknown. Between the trimmed V and J ends, which lost 6 bases and 7 bases, there was a span of 10 bases. CDR3 length: 12 residues. Study-wide results and limits: Seasonal influenza vaccination, on each occasion, was suggested by the authors to recruit few new T cells.

The sequencing here drew on PBMCs from blood, taken roughly 48 days after vaccination. The receptor comes from a man in his fifties who received an inactivated influenza vaccine. The chain uses TRBV12-3 or TRBV12-4 and TRBJ1-5; no clear D. In DNA form, the CDR3 reads TGTGCCAGCAGCCAAGGCGACCAGCCCCAGCATTTT. Translation gives CASSQGDQPQHF.